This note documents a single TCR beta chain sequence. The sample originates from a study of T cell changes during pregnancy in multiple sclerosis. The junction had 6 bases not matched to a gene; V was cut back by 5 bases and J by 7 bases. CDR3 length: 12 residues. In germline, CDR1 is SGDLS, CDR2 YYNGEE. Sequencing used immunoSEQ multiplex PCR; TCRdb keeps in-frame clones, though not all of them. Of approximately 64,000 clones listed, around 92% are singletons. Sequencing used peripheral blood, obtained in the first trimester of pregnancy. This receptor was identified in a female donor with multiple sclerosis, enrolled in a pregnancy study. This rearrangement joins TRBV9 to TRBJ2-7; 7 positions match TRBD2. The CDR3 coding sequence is TGTGCCAGCAGTGGAACCGGGGGGGAGCAGTACTTC. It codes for CASSGTGGEQYF.